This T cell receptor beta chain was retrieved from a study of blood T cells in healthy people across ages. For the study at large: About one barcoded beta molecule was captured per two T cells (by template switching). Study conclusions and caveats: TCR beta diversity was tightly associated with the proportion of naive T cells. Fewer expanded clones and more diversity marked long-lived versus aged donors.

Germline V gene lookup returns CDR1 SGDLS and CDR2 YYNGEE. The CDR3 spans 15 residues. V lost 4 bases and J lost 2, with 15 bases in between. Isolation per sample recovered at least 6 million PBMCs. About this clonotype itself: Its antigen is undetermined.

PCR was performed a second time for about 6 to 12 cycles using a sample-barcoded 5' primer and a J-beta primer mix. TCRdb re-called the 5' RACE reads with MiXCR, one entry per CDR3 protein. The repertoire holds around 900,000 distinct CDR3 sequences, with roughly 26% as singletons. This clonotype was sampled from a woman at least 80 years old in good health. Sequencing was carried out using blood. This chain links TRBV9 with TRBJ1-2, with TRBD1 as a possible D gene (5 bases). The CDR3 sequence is CASSISPGPNYGYTF. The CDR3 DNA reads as TGTGCCAGCAGCATCTCGCCGGGACCGAACTATGGCTACACCTTC.